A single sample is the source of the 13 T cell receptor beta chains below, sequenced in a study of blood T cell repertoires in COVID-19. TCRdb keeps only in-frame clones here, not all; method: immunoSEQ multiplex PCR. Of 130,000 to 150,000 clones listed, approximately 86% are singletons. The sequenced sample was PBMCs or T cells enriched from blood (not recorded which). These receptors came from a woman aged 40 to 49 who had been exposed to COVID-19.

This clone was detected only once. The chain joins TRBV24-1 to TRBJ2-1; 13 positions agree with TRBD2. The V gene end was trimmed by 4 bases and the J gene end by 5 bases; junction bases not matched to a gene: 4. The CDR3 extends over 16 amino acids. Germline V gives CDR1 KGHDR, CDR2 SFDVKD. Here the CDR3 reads CATSDPGLAGHNEQFF. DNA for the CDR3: TGTGCCACCAGTGACCCGGGACTAGCGGGGCACAATGAGCAGTTCTTC.

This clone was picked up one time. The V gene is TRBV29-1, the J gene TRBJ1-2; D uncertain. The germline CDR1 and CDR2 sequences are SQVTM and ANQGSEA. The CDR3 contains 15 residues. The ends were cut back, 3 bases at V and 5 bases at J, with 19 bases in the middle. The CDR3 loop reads CSVELEGLRTYGYTF. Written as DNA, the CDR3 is TGCAGCGTTGAGTTGGAGGGCCTCCGAACTTATGGCTACACCTTC.

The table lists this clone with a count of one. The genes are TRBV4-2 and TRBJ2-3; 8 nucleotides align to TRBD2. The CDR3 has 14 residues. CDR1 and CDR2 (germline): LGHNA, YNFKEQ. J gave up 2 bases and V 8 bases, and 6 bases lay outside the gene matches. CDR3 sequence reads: CASARGGDTDTQYF. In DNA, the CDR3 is TGTGCCAGCGCCCGGGGGGGGGACACAGATACGCAGTATTTT.

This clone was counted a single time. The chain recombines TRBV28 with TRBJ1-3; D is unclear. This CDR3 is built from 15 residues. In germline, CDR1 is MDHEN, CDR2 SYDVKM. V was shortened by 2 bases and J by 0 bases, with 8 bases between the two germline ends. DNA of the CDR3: TGTGCCAGCAGTTTACGTCCTAGCTCTGGAAACACCATATATTTT. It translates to CASSLRPSSGNTIYF. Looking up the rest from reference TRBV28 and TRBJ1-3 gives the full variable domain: DVKVTQSSRYLVKRTGEKVFLECVQDMDHENMFWYRQDPGLGLRLIYFSYDVKMKEKGDIPEGYSVSREKKERFSLILESASTNQTSMYLCASSLRPSSGNTIYFGEGSWLTVV.

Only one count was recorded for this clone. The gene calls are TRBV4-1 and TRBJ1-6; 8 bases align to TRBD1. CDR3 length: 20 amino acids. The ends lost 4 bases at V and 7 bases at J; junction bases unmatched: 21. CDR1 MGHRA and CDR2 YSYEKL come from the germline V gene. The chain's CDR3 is CASSLVVGQGQKVGNSPLHF. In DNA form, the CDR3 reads TGCGCCAGCAGCCTCGTCGTTGGACAGGGACAGAAGGTTGGGAATTCACCCCTCCACTTT.

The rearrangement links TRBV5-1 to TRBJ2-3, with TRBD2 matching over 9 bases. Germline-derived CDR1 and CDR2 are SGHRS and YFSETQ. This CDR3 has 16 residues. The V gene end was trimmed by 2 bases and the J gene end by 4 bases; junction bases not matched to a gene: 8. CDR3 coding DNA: TGCGCCAGCAGCTTTGTCGGCGGGGGGGCGGCAGATACGCAGTATTTT. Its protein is CASSFVGGGAADTQYF. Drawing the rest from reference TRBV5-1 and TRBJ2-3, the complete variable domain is KAGVTQTPRYLIKTRGQQVTLSCSPISGHRSVSWYQQTPGQGLQFLFEYFSETQRNKGNFPGRFSGRQFSNSRSEMNVSTLELGDSALYLCASSFVGGGAADTQYFGPGTRLTVL.

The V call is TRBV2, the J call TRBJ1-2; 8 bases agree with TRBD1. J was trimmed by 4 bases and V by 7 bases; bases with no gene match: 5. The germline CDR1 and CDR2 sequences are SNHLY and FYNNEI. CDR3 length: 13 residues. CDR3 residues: CASNSGTGYGYTF. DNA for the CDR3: TGTGCCAGCAACTCCGGGACAGGCTATGGCTACACCTTC.

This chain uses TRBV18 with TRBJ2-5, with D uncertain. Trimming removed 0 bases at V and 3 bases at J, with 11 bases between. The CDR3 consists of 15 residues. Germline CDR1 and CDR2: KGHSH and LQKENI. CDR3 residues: CASSPPYDREETQYF. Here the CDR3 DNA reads TGTGCCAGCTCACCACCTTACGATCGAGAAGAGACCCAGTACTTC.

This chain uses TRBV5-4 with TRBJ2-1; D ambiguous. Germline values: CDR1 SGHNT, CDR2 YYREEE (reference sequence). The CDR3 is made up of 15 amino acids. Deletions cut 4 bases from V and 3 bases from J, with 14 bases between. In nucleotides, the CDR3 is TGTGCCAGCAGCCTGGGCCCAGCAGGCTACAATGAGCAGTTCTTC. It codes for CASSLGPAGYNEQFF.

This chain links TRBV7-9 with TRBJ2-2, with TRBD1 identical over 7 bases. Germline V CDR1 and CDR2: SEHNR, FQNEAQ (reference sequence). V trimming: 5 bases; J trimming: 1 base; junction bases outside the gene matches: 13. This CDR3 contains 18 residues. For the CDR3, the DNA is TGTGCCAGCAGCACCCCCCGGGACAGTATATTGAACACCGGGGAGCTGTTTTTT. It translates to CASSTPRDSILNTGELFF.

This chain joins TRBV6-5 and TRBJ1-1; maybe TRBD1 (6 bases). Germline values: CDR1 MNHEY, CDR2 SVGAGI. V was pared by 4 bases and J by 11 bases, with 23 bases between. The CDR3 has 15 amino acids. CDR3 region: CASSSPRQVGLMAFF. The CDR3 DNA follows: TGTGCCAGCAGTTCTCCACGACAGGTCGGCTTGATGGCTTTCTTT.

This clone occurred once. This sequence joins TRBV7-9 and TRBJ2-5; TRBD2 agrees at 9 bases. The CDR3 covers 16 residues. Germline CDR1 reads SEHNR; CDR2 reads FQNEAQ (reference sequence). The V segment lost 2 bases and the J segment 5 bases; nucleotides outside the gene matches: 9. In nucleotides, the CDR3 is TGTGCCAGCAGCTTACCCCCGGGACTAGCCGCCGAGACCCAGTACTTC. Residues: CASSLPPGLAAETQYF.

The CDR3 region has the DNA TGTGCCAGCAGACAGGACGGGCTGAATGAAAAACTGTTTTTT. Its protein is CASRQDGLNEKLFF. The V call is TRBV6-5, the J call TRBJ1-4; D perhaps matches TRBD1 (5 bases). Germline lookup yields CDR1 MNHEY and CDR2 SVGAGI. The CDR3 is made up of 14 amino acids. V gave up 6 bases and J gave up 5 bases, with 13 bases separating them.